Below, one T cell receptor (beta chain) is given with its context. Researchers used genomic DNA as the template to profile TCR beta VDJ and CDR3. MiXCR, applied by TCRdb to the reads, yields one record per CDR3 protein. Seen here are about 110,000 distinct CDR3 sequences, roughly 51% observed once, and the top ten hold roughly 34%. The sample is drawn from a study of CD8+CD57+ T cells in acquired aplastic anemia. The sample consisted of sorted CD4+, CD8+, or CD8+CD57+ T cells (not recorded which) from PBMCs. The sequence derives from a human donor in good health, serving as a control.

The chain's CDR3 is CAISDRTGVGYEQYF. In DNA form, the CDR3 reads TGTGCCATCAGTGACCGGACAGGGGTTGGCTACGAGCAGTACTTC. The chain carries TRBV10-3 and TRBJ2-7; TRBD1 matches 9 bases. The CDR3 is 15 residues long. Germline V gene sequence: CDR1 ENHRY, CDR2 SYGVKD. With 3 bases clipped from V and 3 bases from J, the junction kept 6 bases outside the gene matches.